The 26 T cell receptor beta chains below come from one sample, sequenced in a study of cytomegalovirus exposure and HLA in healthy donors. The PCR contained 60 Vbeta and 13 Jbeta primers. This table comes from immunoSEQ multiplex PCR, and its TCRdb copy is limited to in-frame clones, with some not included. The sample shows about 160,000 clones, 75% to 90% of them seen only once. The source material was PBMCs. These receptors were collected from a woman between 18 and 29 years old in good health and CMV-seronegative.

The chain carries TRBV9 and TRBJ1-2; D might be TRBD1 (6 bases). The CDR3 spans 14 residues. Germline assignment: CDR1 SGDLS and CDR2 YYNGEE. V was pared by 4 bases and J by 4 bases, with 14 bases between. The CDR3 sequence is CASSPGAGVYGYTF. The CDR3 DNA follows: TGTGCCAGCAGCCCCGGGGCAGGGGTCTATGGCTACACCTTC.

This chain connects TRBV10-3 to TRBJ1-6; no definite D call. This CDR3 is built from 14 residues. The germline V and J ends were trimmed by 0 bases and 5 bases, with 5 bases remaining between them. The V gene's germline CDR1 is ENHRY and CDR2 SYGVKD. Written as DNA, the CDR3 is TGTGCCATCAGTGAGTCAGGAGATAATTCACCCCTCCACTTT. This sequence encodes CAISESGDNSPLHF.

The rearrangement joins TRBV2 to TRBJ2-4, with 7 bases aligning to TRBD1. The length of the CDR3 is 16 residues. Germline trimming cut 4 bases from V and 0 bases from J; bases unmatched to any gene: 6. Germline CDR1 SNHLY, CDR2 FYNNEI. CDR3 loop: CASSAEGGLAKNIQYF. As DNA, the CDR3 is TGTGCCAGCAGTGCCGAAGGGGGCCTAGCCAAAAACATTCAGTACTTC.

The J gene is TRBJ1-4, the V gene TRBV6-1, with 10 bases identical to TRBD1. The trim removed 11 bases at V and 9 bases at J, leaving 9 bases unmatched. The germline gives CDR1 MNHNS, CDR2 SASEGT. The CDR3 sequence is 13 residues long. In DNA, the CDR3 is TGTGCCGTAAAGGACAGGGGGACCCAAAAACTGTTTTTT. Protein: CAVKDRGTQKLFF.

The chain couples TRBV5-1 to TRBJ1-2; D is perhaps TRBD1 (6 bases). Germline V CDR1 and CDR2: SGHRS, YFSETQ. V lost 3 bases to trimming and J lost 5 bases, with 8 bases between them. CDR3 length: 12 amino acids. The CDR3 region is CASSSTGYGYTF. As DNA, the CDR3 is TGCGCCAGCAGCTCTACAGGGTATGGCTACACCTTC.

Comment on this clone: This CDR3 is also generated by other DNA sequences in the sample. The chain recombines TRBV27 with TRBJ2-7, with D possibly being TRBD2 (6 bases). The CDR3 contains 16 residues. V was clipped by 0 bases and J by 1 base, with 13 bases between them. CDR1 is MNHEY, CDR2 SMNVEV, per germline (reference sequence). In DNA form, the CDR3 reads TGTGCCAGCAGTTTATCAGCGGGCATATCTTCCTACGAGCAGTACTTC. It yields the protein CASSLSAGISSYEQYF.

The chain employs TRBV6-5 and TRBJ1-1; 7 bases agree with TRBD1. The CDR3 runs 15 residues. V was clipped by 6 bases and J by 3 bases; unmatched bases: 10. The V gene's germline CDR1 is MNHEY and CDR2 SVGAGI. The CDR3 region is CASRPAQGVDTEAFF. In DNA, the CDR3 is TGTGCCAGCAGACCCGCCCAGGGGGTGGACACTGAAGCTTTCTTT.

The rearrangement links TRBV7-9 to TRBJ1-2; TRBD1 aligns across 8 bases. CDR1 is SEHNR and CDR2 is FQNEAQ in the germline V gene (reference sequence). With 4 bases clipped from V and 6 bases from J, the junction kept 7 bases outside the gene matches. The CDR3 is 14 amino acids. The CDR3 protein is CASSSGQGFDGYTF. The CDR3, as DNA: TGTGCCAGCAGCTCAGGACAGGGCTTTGATGGCTACACCTTC.

This clone was picked up one time. The chain combines TRBV30 with TRBJ2-1; weak D call: TRBD2 (5 bases). In germline, CDR1 is GTSNPN, CDR2 SVGIG (reference sequence). This CDR3 is 11 amino acids long. Trimming cost V 4 bases and J 6 bases, with 7 bases left between them. CDR3 DNA: TGTGCCTGGAATCGGGGCAATGAGCAGTTCTTC. Residues: CAWNRGNEQFF.

The J gene is TRBJ2-5, the V gene TRBV2, with 9 bases aligning to TRBD2. V trimming: 6 bases; J trimming: 5 bases; junction bases outside the gene matches: 16. CDR1 is SNHLY, CDR2 FYNNEI, per germline. The CDR3 extends over 17 amino acids. DNA of the CDR3: TGTGCCAGCAGCGCGGGAGGGGGCCGGGTGGTCAGGGAGACCCAGTACTTC. Its translation: CASSAGGGRVVRETQYF.

Only a few counts were recorded for this clone. The V call is TRBV6-5, the J call TRBJ1-2; D gene ambiguous. Germline-derived CDR1 and CDR2 are MNHEY and SVGAGI. V lost 5 bases, J lost 3 bases, and 10 bases lay in between. The CDR3 has 13 amino acids. The CDR3 DNA is TGTGCCAGCAGTGAAACCGGGTACTATGGCTACACCTTC. Its translation: CASSETGYYGYTF.

The rearrangement joins TRBV6-1 to TRBJ1-2; 8 nucleotides line up with TRBD1. Germline V CDR1 and CDR2: MNHNS, SASEGT. The CDR3 contains 14 residues. Trimming took 5 bases from V and 6 from J; bases not matched to a gene: 8. DNA of the CDR3: TGTGCCAGCAGTCATACCGGGACAGGCCATGGCTACACCTTC. This gives the protein CASSHTGTGHGYTF.

The chain combines TRBV11-2 with TRBJ2-3, with 10 bases fitting TRBD2. The CDR3 loop spans 15 amino acids. CDR1 and CDR2 from the germline V gene are SGHAT and FQNNGV. The J segment lost 6 bases and the V segment lost 1 base, leaving 4 bases of the junction unmatched. CDR3 region: CASSLVLAGFDTQYF. In DNA, the CDR3 is TGTGCCAGCAGCTTAGTACTAGCGGGGTTTGATACGCAGTATTTT.

The rearrangement links TRBV7-9 to TRBJ2-7; D is perhaps TRBD2 (7 bases). The CDR3 contains 15 residues. Trimming left V 5 bases short and J 0 bases short, with 14 bases between. Looked up from germline, CDR1 is SEHNR and CDR2 is FQNEAQ (reference sequence). The CDR3 DNA reads TGTGCCAGCAGCCAACTCGGGGGGCCCTCCTACGAGCAGTACTTC. Translation: CASSQLGGPSYEQYF.

This chain uses TRBV5-1 with TRBJ1-4; D may be TRBD1 (6 bases). CDR1 is SGHRS and CDR2 is YFSETQ in the germline V gene. The CDR3 is 16 residues long. Between the trimmed V and J ends, which lost 0 bases and 6 bases, there was a span of 15 bases. DNA of the CDR3: TGCGCCAGCAGCTTGGCCCTTGGCAGGGGCTATGAAAAACTGTTTTTT. This translates into CASSLALGRGYEKLFF.

The V call is TRBV19, the J call TRBJ1-3, with D perhaps TRBD1 (6 bases). The CDR3 extends over 16 amino acids. Germline V lookup: CDR1 LNHDA, CDR2 SQIVND (reference sequence). V lost 3 bases, J lost 3 bases, and 15 bases lay in between. In DNA, the CDR3 is TGTGCCAGTAGTATCCCCCCTGGACAGAGTGGAAACACCATATATTTT. This encodes CASSIPPGQSGNTIYF.

This clone turned up a few times. The genes are TRBV14 and TRBJ1-2, with D maybe TRBD1 (6 bases). The CDR3 spans 16 residues. V dropped 0 bases and J dropped 5 bases, with 16 bases sitting between them. Per the germline V gene, CDR1 is SGHDN and CDR2 is FVKESK. The CDR3 spells CASSQDGGPPTYGYTF. CDR3 nucleotides: TGTGCCAGCAGCCAAGATGGGGGCCCGCCGACTTATGGCTACACCTTC. The full variable domain, its missing parts supplied by reference TRBV14 and TRBJ1-2, is EAGVTQFPSHSVIEKGQTVTLRCDPISGHDNLYWYRRVMGKEIKFLLHFVKESKQDESGMPNNRFLAERTGGTYSTLKVQPAELEDSGVYFCASSQDGGPPTYGYTFGSGTRLTVV.

In regard to this clone: One end of the junction fails to match germline, which may point to a read error. This sequence joins TRBV7-9 and TRBJ2-7; tentatively, D is TRBD2 (6 bases). CDR1 is SEHNR, CDR2 FQNEAQ, per germline (reference sequence). The CDR3 has 19 amino acids. The CDR3 is CSSSPPTGSRRVGVHEQYF. As DNA, the CDR3 is TGTTCCAGCAGCCCACCAACGGGATCCCGGAGGGTAGGAGTCCACGAGCAGTACTTC.

CDR3 coding DNA: TGTGCCAGCAGCGTAGCTCCGGGGGGGAGGGAGCAGTACTTC. Translated, it gives CASSVAPGGREQYF. The V call is TRBV9, the J call TRBJ2-7; TRBD2 aligns across 8 bases. CDR1 SGDLS and CDR2 YYNGEE come from the germline V gene. This CDR3 spans 14 amino acids. The junction had 6 bases not matched to a gene; V was cut back by 0 bases and J by 7 bases. Using reference TRBV9 and TRBJ2-7 for the parts outside the CDR3, the full variable domain is DSGVTQTPKHLITATGQRVTLRCSPRSGDLSVYWYQQSLDQGLQFLIQYYNGEERAKGNILERFSAQQFPDLHSELNLSSLELGDSALYFCASSVAPGGREQYFGPGTRLTVT.

The chain links TRBV11-2 to TRBJ1-2; possibly TRBD1 for D (6 bases). The germline CDR1 and CDR2 sequences are SGHAT and FQNNGV. Deletions cut 6 bases from V and 8 bases from J, with 19 bases between. CDR3 size: 14 residues. Here the CDR3 reads CASRFPFQGSGYTF. As DNA, the CDR3 is TGTGCCAGCAGATTCCCGTTTCAGGGGTCCGGCTACACCTTC.

The V and J genes are TRBV7-9 and TRBJ1-1, with 7 bases matching TRBD1. V shed 3 bases, J shed 5 bases, and the junction held 12 bases outside the gene matches. Germline values: CDR1 SEHNR, CDR2 FQNEAQ (reference sequence). The CDR3 is made up of 16 amino acids. As DNA, the CDR3 is TGTGCCAGCAGCTTGTTGATCTGGGGACAGAAAACTGAAGCTTTCTTT. Encoded protein: CASSLLIWGQKTEAFF.

The gene calls are TRBV5-1 and TRBJ1-1; no clear D gene. The CDR3 is 14 residues long. CDR1 and CDR2 from the germline V gene are SGHRS and YFSETQ. Trimming stripped 3 bases from V and 2 bases from J, with 11 bases between. CDR3 protein: CASSSQDFNTEAFF. The CDR3 bases are TGCGCCAGCAGCTCTCAGGATTTTAACACTGAAGCTTTCTTT.

The chain joins TRBV28 to TRBJ2-4, with TRBD2 matching over 7 bases. V shed 0 bases and J 9 bases; nucleotides not matched to a gene: 8. Germline-derived CDR1 and CDR2 are MDHEN and SYDVKM. This CDR3 has 15 residues. The CDR3 here is CASSLWAGQRGIQYF. The CDR3 nucleotides read TGTGCCAGCAGTTTATGGGCAGGCCAGCGGGGCATTCAGTACTTC.

CDR3 in amino acids: CASRLAETGELFF. The CDR3 DNA follows: TGTGCCAGCCGACTAGCGGAGACCGGGGAGCTGTTTTTT. The chain uses TRBV2 and TRBJ2-2; 9 bases are a match to TRBD2. Germline values: CDR1 SNHLY, CDR2 FYNNEI. With 8 bases clipped from V and 5 bases from J, the junction kept 3 bases outside the gene matches. The CDR3 loop spans 13 amino acids.

This clone was detected once. The V gene is TRBV10-1, the J gene TRBJ2-7, with 7 bases aligning to TRBD2. Looked up from germline, CDR1 is WNHNN and CDR2 is SYGVQD (reference sequence). The CDR3 is 13 residues long. Trimming took 8 bases from V and 0 from J; bases not matched to a gene: 4. CDR3 sequence: CASGAGSSYEQYF. For the CDR3, the DNA is TGCGCCAGCGGAGCGGGAAGCTCCTACGAGCAGTACTTC.

V gene TRBV4-1 combines with J gene TRBJ2-5; TRBD2 aligns across 7 bases. Germline V gene data show CDR1 as MGHRA and CDR2 as YSYEKL. Trimming cost V 3 bases and J 3 bases; bases outside gene matches: 10. The CDR3 has 16 amino acids. The CDR3 DNA is TGCGCCAGCAGCCAGCTCCCCGGGCGGGGGAAAGAGACCCAGTACTTC. The encoded protein is CASSQLPGRGKETQYF.